These 32 T cell receptor beta chains were sequenced from one sample in a study of T cell responses to AZD1222 COVID-19 vaccine (dated by TCRdb to the early 2020s). Library prep was done by the immunoSEQ multiplex PCR assay. TCRdb retrieved this table from immuneACCESS and kept in-frame rearrangements only. Not all clones are present; in checked studies, unresolved V genes account for under half, and no reason is known for the remainder. Recorded for this sample are tens of thousands of clones; roughly 90% of them occurred a single time. About 5.2% of the sample is taken by the ten largest. This specimen's time point label, interpreted: baseline before first vaccination. The sample was peripheral blood, taken on day 0 of AZD1222 vaccination. The receptor source for this set is an adult in good health.

The chain recombines TRBV7-2 with TRBJ1-1, with D unclear. The CDR3 extends over 13 amino acids. With 2 bases removed from V and 1 base from J, the gap between germline ends came to 5 bases. From germline, CDR1 is SGHTA and CDR2 FQGNSA. Written as DNA, the CDR3 is TGTGCCAGCAGCTTAAGGGCGAACACTGAAGCTTTCTTT. Protein sequence: CASSLRANTEAFF.

The rearrangement joins TRBV27 to TRBJ1-1; D may be TRBD1 (5 bases). Germline-derived CDR1 and CDR2 are MNHEY and SMNVEV (reference sequence). The V gene lost 3 bases and the J gene lost 4 bases, with 12 bases spanning the gap. The CDR3 runs 14 residues. CDR3 loop: CASSFSGPGTEAFF. In DNA form, the CDR3 reads TGTGCCAGCAGTTTCTCAGGGCCGGGCACTGAAGCTTTCTTT.

The gene calls are TRBV7-8 and TRBJ2-5, with 10 bases fitting TRBD2. Per the germline V gene, CDR1 is SGHVS and CDR2 is FQNEAQ. The CDR3 extends over 15 amino acids. With 5 bases clipped from V and 6 bases from J, the junction kept 9 bases outside the gene matches. CDR3 bases: TGTGCCAGCAGCCAAGAAGCGGGGGGGCAAAAGACCCAGTACTTC. Amino acids: CASSQEAGGQKTQYF.

CDR3 residues: CASSPDRGSGNTIYF. The CDR3 nucleotides are TGTGCCAGCAGCCCCGACAGGGGATCTGGAAACACCATATATTTT. This sequence joins TRBV28 and TRBJ1-3, with 8 bases aligning to TRBD1. Germline-derived CDR1 and CDR2 are MDHEN and SYDVKM. The CDR3 consists of 15 residues. V lost 6 bases, J lost 1 base, and 5 bases stayed unmatched.

The CDR3 DNA follows: TGTGCCAGCAGCCACAGGGTGGGGGTAAAAAACATTCAGTACTTC. This translates into CASSHRVGVKNIQYF. J is TRBJ2-4 and V is TRBV3-1 (or the pseudogene TRBV3-2); D possibly uses TRBD1 or TRBD2 (5 bases each). Trimming removed 3 bases at V and 4 bases at J, with 13 bases between. The CDR3 is made up of 15 amino acids. Germline loops: CDR1 LGHDT, CDR2 YNNKEL (reference sequence).

The gene calls are TRBV5-1 and TRBJ2-5; possibly TRBD1 or TRBD2 for D (5 bases each). V lost 2 bases and J 4 bases, leaving 12 bases between the germline ends. The CDR3 covers 14 residues. Germline assignment: CDR1 SGHRS and CDR2 YFSETQ. The DNA for the CDR3 is TGCGCCAGCAGCTTCAGGGACCCGGGAGAGACCCAGTACTTC. It specifies CASSFRDPGETQYF.

This chain connects TRBV7-3 to TRBJ1-1; D is unresolved. Trimming shortened V by 3 bases and J by 1 base, and 6 bases separated the two germline ends. The germline gives CDR1 SGHTA, CDR2 FQGTGA. There are 13 residues in the CDR3. CDR3 in DNA: TGTGCCAGCAGCTTTTCCAGGAACACTGAAGCTTTCTTT. It yields the protein CASSFSRNTEAFF.

The chain uses TRBV19 and TRBJ2-1; 15 positions agree with TRBD2. CDR3 size: 17 residues. Germline assignment: CDR1 LNHDA and CDR2 SQIVND (reference sequence). J gave up 1 base and V 5 bases, and 3 bases lay outside the gene matches. The chain's CDR3 is CASSPGLAGGSYNEQFF. As DNA, the CDR3 is TGTGCCAGTAGTCCGGGACTAGCGGGGGGTTCCTACAATGAGCAGTTCTTC.

The V call is TRBV15, the J call TRBJ2-7, with D possibly being TRBD2 (6 bases). This CDR3 is built from 14 residues. The ends were cut back, 4 bases at V and 3 bases at J, with 13 bases in the middle. Germline V lookup: CDR1 LNHNV, CDR2 YYDKDF (reference sequence). The CDR3 sequence: CATSTSGGLYEQYF. The DNA of the CDR3 is TGTGCCACCAGCACATCCGGGGGTCTCTACGAGCAGTACTTC.

V usage is TRBV5-6 and J usage is TRBJ1-5; TRBD1 aligns across 10 bases. CDR3 size: 14 residues. Trimming at V came to 4 bases and at J to 7 bases, leaving 5 bases not matched to a gene. The germline V gene has CDR1 SGHDT and CDR2 YYEEEE. DNA of the CDR3: TGTGCCAGCAGCGGCGGGACAGGGGAACAGCCCCAGCATTTT. Encoded protein: CASSGGTGEQPQHF. The whole variable domain, filled in from reference TRBV5-6 and TRBJ1-5, reads DAGVTQSPTHLIKTRGQQVTLRCSPKSGHDTVSWYQQALGQGPQFIFQYYEEEERQRGNFPDRFSGHQFPNYSSELNVNALLLGDSALYLCASSGGTGEQPQHFGDGTRLSIL.

The genes are TRBV2 and TRBJ2-7; D remains ambiguous. The V gene lost 6 bases and the J gene lost 6 bases, with 9 bases spanning the gap. Germline V gene sequence: CDR1 SNHLY, CDR2 FYNNEI. This CDR3 contains 11 residues. CDR3 sequence reads: CASRSMGEQYF. CDR3 nucleotides: TGTGCCAGCAGATCCATGGGCGAGCAGTACTTC.

V is TRBV5-6 and J is TRBJ1-2; D is ambiguous. Germline assignment: CDR1 SGHDT and CDR2 YYEEEE. The CDR3 spans 11 residues. The ends were cut back, 5 bases at V and 6 bases at J, with 8 bases in the middle. Here the CDR3 reads CASRYGDGYTF. In DNA, the CDR3 is TGTGCCAGCAGGTACGGAGATGGCTACACCTTC.

This sequence joins TRBV27 and TRBJ2-1; TRBD1 matches 11 bases. J lost 8 bases, V lost 3 bases, and 9 bases had no gene match. The CDR3 totals 16 residues. Germline V gives CDR1 MNHEY, CDR2 SMNVEV (reference sequence). The CDR3 here is CASSFLGQGVVDEQFF. The DNA for the CDR3 is TGTGCCAGCAGTTTCTTGGGACAGGGGGTAGTGGATGAGCAGTTCTTC.

The chain recombines TRBV6-6 with TRBJ1-3, with D uncertain. The CDR3 extends over 13 amino acids. Trimming shortened V by 6 bases and J by 0 bases, and 6 bases separated the two germline ends. Germline V gene sequence: CDR1 MNHNY, CDR2 SVGAGI (reference sequence). This CDR3 is CASRGSSGNTIYF. DNA of the CDR3: TGTGCCAGCAGGGGCAGCTCTGGAAACACCATATATTTT.

The rearrangement links TRBV28 to TRBJ1-1, with TRBD1 as a possible D gene (6 bases). The CDR3 consists of 15 residues. Germline V gene sequence: CDR1 MDHEN, CDR2 SYDVKM. Trimming pared 3 bases from V and 4 bases from J, leaving 15 bases between. The CDR3 region has the DNA TGTGCCAGCAGTTTGCCCGACAGGAGGGGCACTGAAGCTTTCTTT. It is translated as CASSLPDRRGTEAFF.

The chain combines TRBV13 with TRBJ1-2, with D tentatively TRBD1 (5 bases). V dropped 1 base and J dropped 4 bases, with 16 bases sitting between them. This CDR3 has 16 residues. CDR1 and CDR2 (germline): PRHDT, FYEKMQ (reference sequence). CDR3 loop: CASSLVGSRGGYGYTF. As DNA, the CDR3 is TGTGCCAGCAGCTTAGTGGGCAGTAGGGGAGGCTATGGCTACACCTTC.

This chain connects TRBV5-6 to TRBJ2-1, with 9 bases that match TRBD2. The germline V gene has CDR1 SGHDT and CDR2 YYEEEE. The trim removed 1 base at V and 10 bases at J, leaving 15 bases unmatched. The CDR3 runs to 17 residues. The CDR3 protein is CASSLLMGSGRRWEQFF. CDR3 nucleotides: TGTGCCAGCAGCTTGTTGATGGGAAGCGGGAGGCGTTGGGAGCAGTTCTTC.

V gene TRBV7-2 combines with J gene TRBJ1-5; 7 nucleotides agree with TRBD1. J lost 3 bases, V lost 5 bases, and 4 bases had no gene match. Per the germline V gene, CDR1 is SGHTA and CDR2 is FQGNSA. This CDR3 spans 14 amino acids. The chain's CDR3 is CASSATGFNQPQHF. The CDR3 DNA follows: TGTGCCAGCAGCGCGACAGGGTTCAATCAGCCCCAGCATTTT.

The chain employs TRBV6-6 and TRBJ2-1; no clear D gene. The CDR3 covers 16 residues. Trimming took 0 bases from V and 0 from J, leaving 9 bases between them. Germline CDR1 is MNHNY and CDR2 is SVGAGI (reference sequence). This chain's CDR3 is CASSYSTGFSYNEQFF. The CDR3 coding sequence is TGTGCCAGCAGTTACTCGACCGGTTTCTCCTACAATGAGCAGTTCTTC.

CDR3 amino acids: CASSLFGKDTEAFF. The CDR3 DNA is TGTGCCAGCAGCTTATTTGGTAAGGACACTGAAGCTTTCTTT. This chain connects TRBV7-9 to TRBJ1-1; D not resolved. From germline, CDR1 is SEHNR and CDR2 FQNEAQ (reference sequence). The CDR3 contains 14 residues. Trimming cost V 2 bases and J 3 bases, with 10 bases left between them.

The genes are TRBV18 and TRBJ1-1, with D possibly matching TRBD1 (5 bases). Germline lookup yields CDR1 KGHSH and CDR2 LQKENI. Trimming removed 5 bases at V and 9 bases at J, with 16 bases between. The CDR3 is made up of 13 amino acids. The CDR3 region is CASSSLGGEKAFF. The CDR3 DNA follows: TGTGCCAGCTCATCCCTGGGAGGGGAGAAAGCTTTCTTT. The whole variable domain, filled in from reference TRBV18 and TRBJ1-1, reads NAGVMQNPRHLVRRRGQEARLRCSPMKGHSHVYWYRQLPEEGLKFMVYLQKENIIDESGMPKERFSAEFPKEGPSILRIQQVVRGDSAAYFCASSSLGGEKAFFGQGTRLTVV.

V usage is TRBV15 and J usage is TRBJ2-7, with D perhaps matching TRBD1 (5 bases). The CDR3 is 14 residues long. Trimming removed 1 base from V and 4 bases from J, with 11 bases in between. The germline V gene encodes CDR1 LNHNV and CDR2 YYDKDF (reference sequence). CDR3 in amino acids: CATSRVGRAYEQYF. CDR3 in DNA: TGTGCCACCAGCAGAGTCGGCAGGGCTTACGAGCAGTACTTC. The full variable domain, rest sourced from reference TRBV15 and TRBJ2-7, is DAMVIQNPRYQVTQFGKPVTLSCSQTLNHNVMYWYQQKSSQAPKLLFHYYDKDFNNEADTPDNFQSRRPNTSFCFLDIRSPGLGDTAMYLCATSRVGRAYEQYFGPGTRLTVT.

Regarding this clone: At one end, the junction sequence differs from germline, possibly due to a read error. The chain carries TRBV6-4 and TRBJ2-1, with 9 bases identical to TRBD2. This CDR3 is 19 amino acids long. Germline V gene data show CDR1 as MRHNA and CDR2 as SNTAGT. The CDR3 loop reads CTSSDSRPSGVGSYNEQFF. CDR3 DNA: TGTACCAGCAGTGACTCGCGGCCTAGCGGGGTAGGTTCCTACAATGAGCAGTTCTTC.

V is TRBV10-3 and J is TRBJ1-2, with D possibly TRBD1 on 5 matching bases. V lost 6 bases, J lost 0 bases, and 11 bases lay in between. CDR3 length: 14 residues. Germline CDR1 ENHRY, CDR2 SYGVKD. In nucleotides, the CDR3 is TGTGCCATCAGCCCCAGGGAGACTAACTATGGCTACACCTTC. Its translation: CAISPRETNYGYTF.

The V call is TRBV3-1 (or the pseudogene TRBV3-2), the J call TRBJ2-2; D ambiguous. CDR1 and CDR2 from the germline V gene are LGHDT and YNNKEL (reference sequence). Trimming shortened V by 2 bases and J by 1 base, and 8 bases separated the two germline ends. The CDR3 runs to 15 residues. CDR3 bases: TGTGCCAGCAGCCAAAATTCAAGGAACACCGGGGAGCTGTTTTTT. It specifies CASSQNSRNTGELFF.

This chain connects TRBV5-1 to TRBJ1-1; D is undetermined. V dropped 2 bases and J dropped 1 base, with 3 bases sitting between them. This CDR3 comprises 12 residues. The V gene's germline CDR1 is SGHRS and CDR2 YFSETQ. CDR3 residues: CASSFGNTEAFF. CDR3 nucleotide sequence: TGCGCCAGCAGCTTTGGGAACACTGAAGCTTTCTTT.

The chain couples TRBV9 to TRBJ1-3; the match to TRBD1 covers 8 bases. CDR1 is SGDLS and CDR2 is YYNGEE in the germline V gene. J gave up 4 bases and V 4 bases, and 7 bases lay outside the gene matches. The CDR3 is 15 residues long. The CDR3 is CASSPRQGLGNTIYF. The CDR3 region has the DNA TGTGCCAGCAGCCCTCGACAGGGGTTGGGAAACACCATATATTTT.

This clone was detected once. The chain joins TRBV7-3 to TRBJ2-6; D gene unclear. Germline V gene sequence: CDR1 SGHTA, CDR2 FQGTGA. The CDR3 contains 15 residues. V lost 5 bases to trimming and J lost 0 bases, with 8 bases between them. CDR3 loop: CASSLESSGANVLTF. Here the CDR3 DNA reads TGTGCCAGCAGCCTAGAATCCTCTGGGGCCAACGTCCTGACTTTC.

The chain couples TRBV12-3 or TRBV12-4 to TRBJ1-2, with TRBD1 identical over 7 bases. Trimming took 7 bases from V and 4 from J; bases not matched to a gene: 3. CDR3 length: 12 amino acids. The CDR3 loop reads CASNRDSYGYTF. CDR3 coding DNA: TGTGCCAGCAATCGGGACAGCTATGGCTACACCTTC.

The chain employs TRBV18 and TRBJ1-1; D is perhaps TRBD1 (6 bases). The CDR3 length is 13 residues. V shed 2 bases and J shed 10 bases, with 14 bases lying between them. Germline V lookup: CDR1 KGHSH, CDR2 LQKENI. CDR3 loop: CASSPAGDVAAFF. CDR3 DNA: TGTGCCAGCTCACCAGCAGGGGACGTTGCAGCTTTCTTT.

In its sample, this clone was seen once. The J gene is TRBJ1-4, the V gene TRBV9; D is possibly TRBD1 (6 bases). Deletions cut 3 bases from V and 4 bases from J, with 16 bases between. This CDR3 region has 16 residues. Germline values: CDR1 SGDLS, CDR2 YYNGEE. The CDR3 nucleotides are TGTGCCAGCAGCGCAACAGGGACGGTCTATAATGAAAAACTGTTTTTT. This codes for CASSATGTVYNEKLFF.

The rearrangement joins TRBV18 to TRBJ1-1; D gene uncertain. The V end lost 3 bases, the J end lost 5 bases, and 22 bases lay between the germline ends. From germline, CDR1 is KGHSH and CDR2 LQKENI. The CDR3 has 17 amino acids. The CDR3 spells CASSPFTSPGVGTEAFF. CDR3 coding DNA: TGTGCCAGCTCACCTTTCACCTCTCCCGGGGTTGGTACTGAAGCTTTCTTT. Full variable domain (missing parts from reference TRBV18 and TRBJ1-1): NAGVMQNPRHLVRRRGQEARLRCSPMKGHSHVYWYRQLPEEGLKFMVYLQKENIIDESGMPKERFSAEFPKEGPSILRIQQVVRGDSAAYFCASSPFTSPGVGTEAFFGQGTRLTVV.